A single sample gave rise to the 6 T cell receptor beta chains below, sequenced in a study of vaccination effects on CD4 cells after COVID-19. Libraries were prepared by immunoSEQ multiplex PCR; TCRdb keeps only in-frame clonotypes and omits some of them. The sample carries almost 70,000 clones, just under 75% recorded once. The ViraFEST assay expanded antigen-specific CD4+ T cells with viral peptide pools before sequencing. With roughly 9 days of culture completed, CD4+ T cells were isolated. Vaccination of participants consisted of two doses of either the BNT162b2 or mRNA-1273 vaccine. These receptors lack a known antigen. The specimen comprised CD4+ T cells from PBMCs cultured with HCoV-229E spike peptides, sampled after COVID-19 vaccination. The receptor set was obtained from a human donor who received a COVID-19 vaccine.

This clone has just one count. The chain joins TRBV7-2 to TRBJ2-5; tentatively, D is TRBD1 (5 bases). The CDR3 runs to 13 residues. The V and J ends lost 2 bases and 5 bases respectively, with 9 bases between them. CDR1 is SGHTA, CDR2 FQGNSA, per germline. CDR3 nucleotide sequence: TGTGCCAGCAGCTTACTCAGGGTTGAGACCCAGTACTTC. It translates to CASSLLRVETQYF.

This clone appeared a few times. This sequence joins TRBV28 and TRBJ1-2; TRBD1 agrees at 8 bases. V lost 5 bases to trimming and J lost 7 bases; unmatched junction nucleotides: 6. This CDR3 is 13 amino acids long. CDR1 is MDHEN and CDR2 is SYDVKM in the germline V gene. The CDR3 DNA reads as TGTGCCAGCAGTATGGACAGGGTTTCTGGCTACACCTTC. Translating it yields CASSMDRVSGYTF.

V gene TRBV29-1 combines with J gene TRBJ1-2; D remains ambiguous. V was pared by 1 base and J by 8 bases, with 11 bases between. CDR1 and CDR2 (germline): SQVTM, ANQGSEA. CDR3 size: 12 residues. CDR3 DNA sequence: TGCAGCGTTGAAGCGGTTTCTGGGGGCTACACCTTC. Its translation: CSVEAVSGGYTF.

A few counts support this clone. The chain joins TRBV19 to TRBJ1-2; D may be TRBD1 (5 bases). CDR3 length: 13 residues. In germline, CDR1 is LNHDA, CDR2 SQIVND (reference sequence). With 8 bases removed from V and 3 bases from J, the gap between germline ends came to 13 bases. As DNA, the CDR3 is TGTGCCAGTGGCGAGGGACGGTACTATGGCTACACCTTC. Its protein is CASGEGRYYGYTF.

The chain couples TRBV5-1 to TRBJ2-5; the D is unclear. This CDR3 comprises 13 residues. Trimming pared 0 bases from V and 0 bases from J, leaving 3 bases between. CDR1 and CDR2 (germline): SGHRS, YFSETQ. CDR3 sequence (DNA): TGCGCCAGCAGCTTGGCCAACCAAGAGACCCAGTACTTC. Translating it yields CASSLANQETQYF.

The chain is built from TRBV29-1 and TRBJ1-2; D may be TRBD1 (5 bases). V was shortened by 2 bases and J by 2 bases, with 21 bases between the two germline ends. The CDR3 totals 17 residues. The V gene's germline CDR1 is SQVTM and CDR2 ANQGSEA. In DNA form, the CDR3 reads TGCAGCGTTGAAAATTGGCGTGGGACGGTTGCGAACTATGGCTACACCTTC. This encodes CSVENWRGTVANYGYTF.